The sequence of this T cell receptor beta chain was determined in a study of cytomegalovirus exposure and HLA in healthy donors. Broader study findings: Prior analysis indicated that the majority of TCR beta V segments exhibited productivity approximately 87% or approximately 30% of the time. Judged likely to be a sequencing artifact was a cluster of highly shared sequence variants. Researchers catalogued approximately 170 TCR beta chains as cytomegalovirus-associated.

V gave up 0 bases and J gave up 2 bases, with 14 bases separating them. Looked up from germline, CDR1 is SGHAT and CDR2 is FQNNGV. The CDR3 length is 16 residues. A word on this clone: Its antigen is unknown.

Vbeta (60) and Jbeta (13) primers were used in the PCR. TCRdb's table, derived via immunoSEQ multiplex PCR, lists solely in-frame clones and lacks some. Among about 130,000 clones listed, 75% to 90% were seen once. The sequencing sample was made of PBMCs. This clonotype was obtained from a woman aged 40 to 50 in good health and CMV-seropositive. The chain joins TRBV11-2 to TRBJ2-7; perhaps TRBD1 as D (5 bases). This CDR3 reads CASSLDGAGFTYEQYF. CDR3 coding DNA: TGTGCCAGCAGCTTAGATGGGGCAGGCTTTACCTACGAGCAGTACTTC.